The 15 T cell receptor beta chains below were found in one sample sequenced in a study of tumor-infiltrating lymphocytes in primary liver carcinoma. Extraction also yielded germline DNA, while blood RNA was obtained from unsorted whole blood. Total RNA (around 500 ng) served as template for TCR beta cDNA synthesis primed by a constant-region primer. It was through three nested multiplex PCR rounds of slightly modified ARM-PCR that TCR beta libraries arose. TRBV1-TRBV30 forward primers paired with a C-beta reverse primer were used in the first two PCR rounds, which ran roughly 9 cycles each. TCRdb re-called the multiplex PCR reads through MiXCR, storing one row per CDR3 protein. The data show fewer than 250,000 distinct CDR3 sequences, less than 75% seen once. The sequenced sample was peripheral blood. The receptors originated from an older woman with primary liver carcinoma and hepatitis B virus infection.

Many counts were recorded for this clonotype. CDR3 bases: TGTGCCAGCACCAGGGGACAGACGAACACTGAAGCTTTCTTT. Its translation: CASTRGQTNTEAFF. The genes are TRBV6-6 and TRBJ1-1, with 7 bases matching TRBD1. V lost 7 bases, J lost 1 base, and 6 bases stayed unmatched. The CDR3 has 14 residues. Germline V lookup: CDR1 MNHNY, CDR2 SVGAGI (reference sequence).

Details on this clonotype: This may be a read error: a much more frequent sequence differs by one nucleotide. This chain joins TRBV29-1 and TRBJ2-4; 8 bases are shared with TRBD2. Germline V CDR1 and CDR2: SQVTM, ANQGSEA. The CDR3 covers 14 residues. The CDR3 here is CNVRTSGPKNIQYF. CDR3 nucleotide sequence: TGCAACGTCCGAACTAGCGGACCCAAAAACATTCAGTACTTC.

With regard to this clonotype: This may arise from a read error, as a much more abundant clone is one base away. This chain connects TRBV7-8 to TRBJ2-6; D might be TRBD1 (7 bases). CDR1 is SGHVS, CDR2 FQNEAQ, per germline. The CDR3 has 16 residues. CDR3 loop: CASSLKTGTGADVLTF. The DNA for the CDR3 is TGTGCCAGCAGCTTAAAGACAGGGACTGGGGCCGACGTCCTGACTTTC.

This clonotype was observed at least ten times. The genes are TRBV6-5 and TRBJ2-1; D perhaps matches TRBD2 (6 bases). CDR3 size: 17 residues. V shed 0 bases and J shed 0 bases, with 12 bases lying between them. In germline, CDR1 is MNHEY, CDR2 SVGAGI. CDR3 bases: TGTGCCAGCAGTTACTCGAGCGGCGGGACCTCCTACAATGAGCAGTTCTTC. Its translation: CASSYSSGGTSYNEQFF.

This clonotype was seen only once. The chain combines TRBV6-1 with TRBJ2-1, with 8 nucleotides matching TRBD2. Germline V CDR1 and CDR2: MNHNS, SASEGT. CDR3 length: 14 amino acids. V was clipped by 11 bases and J by 6 bases; unmatched bases: 12. The CDR3, as DNA: TGTGCCCGCTGGTCCGGGAGGGCCGCCAATGAGCAGTTCTTC. This codes for CARWSGRAANEQFF.

This clonotype showed up many times. This rearrangement joins TRBV4-1 to TRBJ2-5, with TRBD2 identical over 7 bases. From germline, CDR1 is MGHRA and CDR2 YSYEKL. The length of the CDR3 is 14 residues. V was clipped by 6 bases and J by 2 bases; unmatched bases: 6. The CDR3 reads CASSKAGIQETQYF. The CDR3 DNA follows: TGCGCCAGCAGTAAAGCGGGAATTCAAGAGACCCAGTACTTC.

About this clonotype: Its ends do not fully match the called genes, so a read error is possible. This chain uses TRBV11-2 with TRBJ2-7; D gene ambiguous. Germline CDR1 SGHAT, CDR2 FQNNGV. This CDR3 has 12 amino acids. This chain's CDR3 is CASSFKDVGHYF. The CDR3 bases are TGTGCCAGTAGCTTTAAGGACGTTGGGCACTACTTC.

In the case of this clonotype: This likely comes from a read error, as the CDR3 has no conserved phenylalanine or tryptophan at its end. The chain links TRBV29-1 to TRBJ2-1; 12 nucleotides line up with TRBD2. The CDR3 is 12 amino acids. Germline-derived CDR1 and CDR2 are SQVTM and ANQGSEA. V was clipped by 6 bases and J by 8 bases; unmatched bases: 2. Here the CDR3 reads CSVTSGSHEQFL. The CDR3, as DNA: TGCAGCGTGACTAGCGGGAGCCATGAGCAGTTCCTC.

This clonotype has a single count. This chain connects TRBV7-9 to TRBJ2-3, with 12 bases lining up with TRBD2. J gave up 2 bases and V 3 bases, and 9 bases lay outside the gene matches. Germline CDR1 and CDR2: SEHNR and FQNEAQ (reference sequence). CDR3 length: 18 residues. In DNA, the CDR3 is TGTGCCAGCAGCTTGAGGCTAGCGGGAGGGCCCCACACAGATACGCAGTATTTT. This translates into CASSLRLAGGPHTDTQYF.

For this clonotype: A read error may explain this, as a much larger clone is one base away. The genes are TRBV6-1 and TRBJ2-2; 7 bases align to TRBD2. CDR3 size: 16 residues. Germline lookup yields CDR1 MNHNS and CDR2 SASEGT. The DNA of the CDR3 is TGTGCCAGCAGTGAATTTTTAGCGGGCGGCACCGGGCAGCTGTTTTTT. Protein: CASSEFLAGGTGQLFF.

V is TRBV11-3 and J is TRBJ2-2; 11 nucleotides match TRBD2. The CDR3 is 17 amino acids. J lost 8 bases, V lost 4 bases, and 12 bases had no gene match. Looked up from germline, CDR1 is SGHNT and CDR2 is YENEEA. The DNA for the CDR3 is TGTGCCAGCAGCTGCACTCCACTAGCGGGAGTTCCTGGGGAGCTGTTTTTT. It translates to CASSCTPLAGVPGELFF.

This clonotype was counted a single time. This sequence may be a read error, since a much larger clone differs from it by one base. V gene TRBV10-3 combines with J gene TRBJ2-3; no clear D. Germline-derived CDR1 and CDR2 are ENHRY and SYGVKD. The CDR3 runs 13 residues. The chain's CDR3 is CAITGSITDMQYF. CDR3 DNA: TGTGCCATCACTGGCAGCATCACAGATATGCAGTATTTT.

The J gene is TRBJ1-5, the V gene TRBV7-2; D is undetermined. The V end lost 0 bases, the J end lost 4 bases, and 4 bases lay between the germline ends. The CDR3 extends over 13 amino acids. Germline CDR1 is SGHTA and CDR2 is FQGNSA. The CDR3 DNA follows: TGTGCCAGCAGCTTAGCGGTGAATCAGCCCCAGCATTTT. Translated: CASSLAVNQPQHF.

As to this clonotype: The missing conserved phenylalanine or tryptophan at the end of this CDR3 makes a read error likely. The chain joins TRBV29-1 to TRBJ2-7; perhaps TRBD2 as D (7 bases). This CDR3 is 12 amino acids long. Trimming pared 7 bases from V and 5 bases from J, leaving 15 bases between. CDR1 and CDR2 from the germline V gene are SQVTM and ANQGSEA. DNA for the CDR3: TGCAGCGGTGGCCCGGGGGGCGACGAGCAGTACTTA. Protein: CSGGPGGDEQYL.

This clonotype was counted ten times or more. The J gene is TRBJ2-3, the V gene TRBV11-2; D tentatively fits TRBD1 or TRBD2 (5 bases each). Germline CDR1 SGHAT, CDR2 FQNNGV. The CDR3 spans 15 residues. V gave up 5 bases and J gave up 6 bases, with 18 bases separating them. The CDR3 is CASSRPGRMGDTQYF. CDR3 bases: TGTGCCAGCAGCCGACCGGGACGAATGGGGGATACGCAGTATTTT.